This is a list of T cell receptor beta chains from one sample in a study. Some clones are missing from TCRdb's copy, which holds only in-frame ones; the method was immunoSEQ multiplex PCR. The sample consists of around 50,000 clones, approximately 95% of them appearing once. The sequenced material came from PBMCs. The source is a man aged 35-49 years with rheumatoid arthritis. The CDR3 runs from the conserved cysteine through the conserved F or W. A D gene is named only where the DNA matches it firmly.

CDR3	DNA	V	J	length	D
CASRPSGTDTQYF	TGTGCCAGCAGGCCTAGCGGGACAGATACGCAGTATTTT	TRBV7-8	TRBJ2-3	13	TRBD2
CATSGDGAYEQYF	TGTGCCACCAGTGGGGACGGAGCCTACGAGCAGTACTTC	TRBV24-1	TRBJ2-7	13	NA
CASSTRTVANYGYTF	TGTGCCAGCAGCACCCGGACTGTCGCTAACTATGGCTACACCTTC	TRBV9	TRBJ1-2	15	NA
CASSGSSGSNEQFF	TGCGCCAGCAGCGGCTCTAGCGGGAGCAATGAGCAGTTCTTC	TRBV5-1	TRBJ2-1	14	TRBD2
CASSWGQGDNTEAFF	TGTGCCAGCAGCTGGGGACAGGGAGACAACACTGAAGCTTTCTTT	TRBV5-4	TRBJ1-1	15	TRBD1
CASPPGGRGTDTQYF	TGTGCCAGCCCCCCCGGTGGGAGGGGCACAGATACGCAGTATTTT	TRBV28	TRBJ2-3	15	TRBD2
CAWSRDNANYGYTF	TGTGCCTGGAGTCGGGACAACGCTAACTATGGCTACACCTTC	TRBV30	TRBJ1-2	14	NA
CASSPFETGRGYGYTF	TGTGCCAGCTCACCGTTCGAAACAGGTCGAGGTTATGGCTACACCTTC	TRBV18	TRBJ1-2	16	NA
CASSRTALSGANVLTF	TGTGCCAGCAGCCGGACAGCACTGTCTGGGGCCAACGTCCTGACTTTC	TRBV7-3	TRBJ2-6	16	NA
CASSVGSAYDNEQFF	TGTGCCAGCAGCGTAGGTAGCGCCTATGACAATGAGCAGTTCTTC	TRBV9	TRBJ2-1	15	NA